This TCR beta chain was profiled in a study of T-cell reconstitution after alpha-beta-depleted transplantation in children. Unique molecular identifiers were used to barcode this TCRbeta library. TCRdb re-called the PCR reads through MiXCR, storing one row per CDR3 protein. The data hold 100,000 or so distinct CDR3 sequences, with less than 15% observed a single time. This clonotype has at least ten counts. V was trimmed by 8 bases and J by 2 bases, leaving 16 bases between them. CDR3 length: 14 amino acids. Looked up from germline, CDR1 is SGDLS and CDR2 is YYNGEE. Sequenced material: PBMCs from the stem cell graft donor, taken from the stem cell graft. This sequence originates from a human donor who donated a stem cell graft to a child with inherited bone marrow failure. The gene calls are TRBV9 and TRBJ1-2, with D possibly matching TRBD1 (5 bases). CDR3 sequence (DNA): TGTGCCAGTACCCCCAGGCGGACAAACTATGGCTACACCTTC. This translates into CASTPRRTNYGYTF. The full variable domain, completed using reference TRBV9 and TRBJ1-2, is DSGVTQTPKHLITATGQRVTLRCSPRSGDLSVYWYQQSLDQGLQFLIQYYNGEERAKGNILERFSAQQFPDLHSELNLSSLELGDSALYFCASTPRRTNYGYTFGSGTRLTVV.